The 8 T cell receptor beta chains below all came from one sample that was sequenced in a study of lymphopenia after photon versus proton radiotherapy. This table comes from immunoSEQ multiplex PCR, and its TCRdb copy is limited to in-frame clones, with some not included. The sample shows 150,000 to 200,000 clones, 80% to 90% of them seen only once. The specimen was peripheral blood, collected from a patient treated with photon-based radiotherapy. The source of these receptors is a man aged 50 to 59 with gastric cancer.

V gene TRBV7-9 combines with J gene TRBJ2-1; 7 bases are a match to TRBD1. Germline assignment: CDR1 SEHNR and CDR2 FQNEAQ (reference sequence). V trimming: 6 bases; J trimming: 4 bases; junction bases outside the gene matches: 9. There are 15 residues in the CDR3. CDR3 sequence: CASSSGTAPYNEQFF. CDR3 bases: TGTGCCAGCAGTTCAGGGACAGCTCCATACAATGAGCAGTTCTTC.

V is TRBV7-2 and J is TRBJ2-7; 10 nucleotides line up with TRBD2. Unmatched junction bases numbered 7, after V lost 5 bases and J lost 3 bases. Germline V gene data show CDR1 as SGHTA and CDR2 as FQGNSA. This CDR3 spans 15 amino acids. CDR3 protein: CASSPAPSGSYEQYF. The CDR3 DNA is TGTGCCAGCAGCCCCGCCCCTAGCGGGAGCTACGAGCAGTACTTC.

The chain carries TRBV29-1 and TRBJ2-7; 7 bases fit TRBD2. The CDR3 runs 13 residues. From germline, CDR1 is SQVTM and CDR2 ANQGSEA. Germline trimming cut 6 bases from V and 0 bases from J; bases unmatched to any gene: 5. The chain's CDR3 is CSVGRGSSYEQYF. In DNA, the CDR3 is TGCAGCGTGGGGCGGGGGAGCTCCTACGAGCAGTACTTC.

The chain carries TRBV18 and TRBJ2-5; 8 bases fit TRBD2. Looked up from germline, CDR1 is KGHSH and CDR2 is LQKENI. Trimming cost V 5 bases and J 5 bases; bases outside gene matches: 7. The CDR3 is 14 residues long. CDR3 bases: TGTGCCAGCTCATCCGGACTAGCCTCCGAGACCCAGTACTTC. This translates into CASSSGLASETQYF.

The chain carries TRBV30 and TRBJ2-3; D perhaps matches TRBD2 (6 bases). The V gene lost 3 bases and the J gene lost 1 base, with 11 bases spanning the gap. There are 14 residues in the CDR3. Germline-derived CDR1 and CDR2 are GTSNPN and SVGIG (reference sequence). The CDR3 spells CAWRSKRGTDTQYF. The CDR3, as DNA: TGTGCCTGGAGGTCTAAGCGGGGCACAGATACGCAGTATTTT. Variable domain in full (rest from reference TRBV30 and TRBJ2-3): SQTIHQWPATLVQPVGSPLSLECTVEGTSNPNLYWYRQAAGRGLQLLFYSVGIGQISSEVPQNLSASRPQDRQFILSSKKLLLSDSGFYLCAWRSKRGTDTQYFGPGTRLTVL.

This sequence joins TRBV6-1 and TRBJ1-3; TRBD1 aligns across 8 bases. This CDR3 has 14 residues. J lost 4 bases, V lost 5 bases, and 4 bases had no gene match. Germline loops: CDR1 MNHNS, CDR2 SASEGT. The CDR3 region is CASSRTGTGNTIYF. Here the CDR3 DNA reads TGTGCCAGCAGTCGGACAGGGACCGGAAACACCATATATTTT.

The V and J genes are TRBV10-3 and TRBJ2-7; 12 bases are shared with TRBD2. Per the germline V gene, CDR1 is ENHRY and CDR2 is SYGVKD. The J segment lost 2 bases and the V segment lost 10 bases, leaving 3 bases of the junction unmatched. This CDR3 is built from 13 residues. Written as DNA, the CDR3 is TGTGCCACCCGGACTAGCGGGACCTACGAGCAGTACTTC. This gives the protein CATRTSGTYEQYF.

This chain links TRBV14 with TRBJ1-1; the D is unclear. Trimming left V 0 bases short and J 1 base short, with 9 bases between. In germline, CDR1 is SGHDN, CDR2 FVKESK. CDR3 length: 15 amino acids. The CDR3: CASSQDTPRNTEAFF. CDR3 sequence (DNA): TGTGCCAGCAGCCAAGATACCCCCAGGAACACTGAAGCTTTCTTT. Variable domain in full (rest from reference TRBV14 and TRBJ1-1): EAGVTQFPSHSVIEKGQTVTLRCDPISGHDNLYWYRRVMGKEIKFLLHFVKESKQDESGMPNNRFLAERTGGTYSTLKVQPAELEDSGVYFCASSQDTPRNTEAFFGQGTRLTVV.